These 19 T cell receptor beta chains were sequenced from one sample in a study of beta chain features in type 1 diabetes. Expressed TCRB transcripts were sequenced because the entire RNA isolate underwent reverse transcription. Only in-frame clones appear in the TCRdb table, and some are missing; sequencing was by immunoSEQ multiplex PCR. Among roughly 310,000 clones listed, about 11% were seen once. The sample was naive CD4+ T cells from blood. The receptors come from a woman in her 30s in good health.

This chain uses TRBV30 with TRBJ2-5, with 13 bases matching TRBD2. With 0 bases clipped from V and 5 bases from J, the junction kept 6 bases outside the gene matches. Germline V gene lookup returns CDR1 GTSNPN and CDR2 SVGIG (reference sequence). CDR3 length equals 16 residues. The CDR3 nucleotides read TGTGCCTGGAGTGTACTAGCGGGAGGGGCTGGGGAGACCCAGTACTTC. This gives the protein CAWSVLAGGAGETQYF. Variable domain in full (rest from reference TRBV30 and TRBJ2-5): SQTIHQWPATLVQPVGSPLSLECTVEGTSNPNLYWYRQAAGRGLQLLFYSVGIGQISSEVPQNLSASRPQDRQFILSSKKLLLSDSGFYLCAWSVLAGGAGETQYFGPGTRLLVL.

CDR3 DNA sequence: TGTGCCAGCAGTTTCCGGGACAGGGGAAACAATGAGCAGTTCTTC. Translated: CASSFRDRGNNEQFF. J is TRBJ2-1 and V is TRBV11-3; 10 bases line up with TRBD1. With 6 bases clipped from V and 5 bases from J, the junction kept 7 bases outside the gene matches. CDR3 length: 15 residues. From germline, CDR1 is SGHNT and CDR2 YENEEA.

This chain joins TRBV4-3 and TRBJ2-7; TRBD2 aligns across 7 bases. Trimming removed 0 bases from V and 0 bases from J; junction bases left unmatched: 8. The length of the CDR3 is 17 residues. Germline assignment: CDR1 LGHNA and CDR2 YSLEER. The CDR3 reads CASSQEQAGPLSYEQYF. In nucleotides, the CDR3 is TGCGCCAGCAGCCAAGAGCAAGCGGGACCCCTCTCCTACGAGCAGTACTTC.

This chain links TRBV28 with TRBJ2-4; no definite D call. CDR1 is MDHEN and CDR2 is SYDVKM in the germline V gene. Trimming shortened V by 7 bases and J by 5 bases, and 18 bases separated the two germline ends. The CDR3 is 15 amino acids. CDR3 coding DNA: TGTGCCAGCACCCCATGGGCAGGCCCAGAAAACATTCAGTACTTC. It specifies CASTPWAGPENIQYF.

The sample holds a few counts of this clone. This sequence joins TRBV15 and TRBJ2-1; 10 positions match TRBD2. Trimming took 0 bases from V and 3 from J; bases not matched to a gene: 5. CDR3 length equals 17 residues. Per germline, CDR1 LNHNV and CDR2 YYDKDF (reference sequence). The CDR3 DNA is TGTGCCACCAGCAGAGAAAGAACTAGCGGGATCTACAATGAGCAGTTCTTC. This encodes CATSRERTSGIYNEQFF.

V is TRBV6-1 and J is TRBJ1-5, with D uncertain. CDR1 is MNHNS, CDR2 SASEGT, per germline. V was shortened by 6 bases and J by 6 bases, with 9 bases between the two germline ends. The CDR3 loop spans 12 amino acids. CDR3 in DNA: TGTGCCAGCAGGAGGGAGGGTCAGCCCCAGCATTTT. It specifies CASRREGQPQHF.

V and J are TRBV10-3 and TRBJ2-1; 8 bases align to TRBD1. Germline assignment: CDR1 ENHRY and CDR2 SYGVKD. The trim removed 4 bases at V and 4 bases at J, leaving 6 bases unmatched. The CDR3 is 15 amino acids. The CDR3 loop reads CAISGTGSSYNEQFF. The CDR3 DNA is TGTGCCATCAGTGGGACAGGGTCTTCATACAATGAGCAGTTCTTC.

V gene TRBV19 combines with J gene TRBJ1-1; D is undetermined. The length of the CDR3 is 16 residues. Germline V gives CDR1 LNHDA, CDR2 SQIVND (reference sequence). Trimming removed 3 bases at V and 0 bases at J, with 14 bases between. CDR3 DNA sequence: TGTGCCAGTAGTATTCCTGGCAGTCCCTTGAACACTGAAGCTTTCTTT. Its protein product is CASSIPGSPLNTEAFF.

The gene calls are TRBV18 and TRBJ2-3, with TRBD2 as a possible D gene (5 bases). V gave up 6 bases and J gave up 3 bases, with 10 bases separating them. This CDR3 has 13 amino acids. Germline CDR1 and CDR2: KGHSH and LQKENI. CDR3: CASSPGVTDTQYF. The CDR3 DNA reads TGTGCCAGCTCTCCCGGGGTTACAGATACGCAGTATTTT.

This clone occurred a few times. V is TRBV21-1 and J is TRBJ2-3; the D call of TRBD2 is as the table states it, not checked on the DNA. TRBV21-1 is an annotated pseudogene. The CDR3 length is 17 residues. CDR3 DNA: TGTGCCAGCAGCGGGGGGACTAGCGGGAGGGGCACAGATACGCAGTATTTT. Translated, it gives CASSGGTSGRGTDTQYF.

This chain uses TRBV7-2 with TRBJ2-7, with 10 bases that match TRBD2. J lost 6 bases, V lost 3 bases, and 8 bases had no gene match. The CDR3 sequence is 15 residues long. Germline V gene data show CDR1 as SGHTA and CDR2 as FQGNSA. The CDR3 region is CASSFGLAGVGEQYF. The CDR3 DNA sequence: TGTGCCAGCAGCTTTGGGCTAGCGGGAGTCGGCGAGCAGTACTTC.

This clone was observed a few times. This chain joins TRBV18 and TRBJ2-1; D might be TRBD2 (6 bases). Trimming left V 4 bases short and J 0 bases short, with 22 bases between. This CDR3 is 19 amino acids long. CDR1 is KGHSH, CDR2 LQKENI, per germline. The CDR3 protein is CASSQSGGYEHGSYNEQFF. For the CDR3, the DNA is TGTGCCAGCTCACAAAGTGGAGGGTACGAACATGGCTCCTACAATGAGCAGTTCTTC.

The V and J genes are TRBV28 and TRBJ2-7; possibly TRBD1 for D (5 bases). Germline CDR1 and CDR2: MDHEN and SYDVKM. The CDR3 is 15 residues long. The V end was cut by 1 base, the J end by 4 bases, with 14 bases between. The CDR3: CASSLSPGIGYEQYF. The CDR3 region has the DNA TGTGCCAGCAGTTTATCCCCAGGGATAGGGTACGAGCAGTACTTC.

This chain connects TRBV5-1 to TRBJ2-7; a possible D gene is TRBD1 (6 bases). Germline V gene sequence: CDR1 SGHRS, CDR2 YFSETQ. This CDR3 comprises 13 residues. The V gene lost 7 bases and the J gene lost 5 bases, with 16 bases spanning the gap. CDR3 amino acids: CASGQQGLHEQYF. The CDR3 DNA follows: TGCGCCAGCGGCCAACAGGGTCTCCACGAGCAGTACTTC. Drawing the rest from reference TRBV5-1 and TRBJ2-7, the complete variable domain is KAGVTQTPRYLIKTRGQQVTLSCSPISGHRSVSWYQQTPGQGLQFLFEYFSETQRNKGNFPGRFSGRQFSNSRSEMNVSTLELGDSALYLCASGQQGLHEQYFGPGTRLTVT.

The table lists this clone with a few counts. This chain connects TRBV9 to TRBJ2-5; 12 bases line up with TRBD2. The CDR3 spans 15 residues. Germline CDR1 SGDLS, CDR2 YYNGEE. V was clipped by 3 bases and J by 5 bases; unmatched bases: 5. The CDR3 DNA is TGTGCCAGCAGCGCGCGGACTAGCGGGATTGAGACCCAGTACTTC. Translation gives CASSARTSGIETQYF. The full variable domain, with the rest looked up from reference TRBV9 and TRBJ2-5, is DSGVTQTPKHLITATGQRVTLRCSPRSGDLSVYWYQQSLDQGLQFLIQYYNGEERAKGNILERFSAQQFPDLHSELNLSSLELGDSALYFCASSARTSGIETQYFGPGTRLLVL.

The chain joins TRBV4-2 to TRBJ2-7; 9 bases fit TRBD2. The CDR3 is 16 residues long. Per germline, CDR1 LGHNA and CDR2 YNFKEQ. Trimming removed 4 bases from V and 2 bases from J; junction bases left unmatched: 9. The CDR3 here is CASSPTLAGDPYEQYF. The CDR3, as DNA: TGTGCCAGCAGCCCTACTTTAGCGGGGGATCCCTACGAGCAGTACTTC.

This rearrangement joins TRBV9 to TRBJ2-7; no firm D call. This CDR3 has 12 amino acids. V was cut by 5 bases and J by 6 bases, with 12 bases left in between. Per the germline V gene, CDR1 is SGDLS and CDR2 is YYNGEE. CDR3 protein: CASSLGDREQYF. The CDR3 DNA sequence: TGTGCCAGCAGTTTGGGCGACCGCGAGCAGTACTTC. Combining the CDR3 with reference TRBV9 and TRBJ2-7 gives the whole variable domain DSGVTQTPKHLITATGQRVTLRCSPRSGDLSVYWYQQSLDQGLQFLIQYYNGEERAKGNILERFSAQQFPDLHSELNLSSLELGDSALYFCASSLGDREQYFGPGTRLTVT.

This clone was seen more than once but under ten times. The chain uses TRBV30 and TRBJ1-4; no clear D gene. Trimming removed 1 base at V and 8 bases at J, with 14 bases between. CDR3 size: 14 residues. In germline, CDR1 is GTSNPN, CDR2 SVGIG (reference sequence). As DNA, the CDR3 is TGTGCCTGGAGTGAGGCAGCCTCGGGGGAAAAACTGTTTTTT. Translating it yields CAWSEAASGEKLFF.

This clone was counted ten times or more. This rearrangement joins TRBV14 to TRBJ2-1; D possibly corresponds to TRBD1 (6 bases). The CDR3 sequence is 13 residues long. CDR1 is SGHDN, CDR2 FVKESK, per germline. Deletions cut 0 bases from V and 10 bases from J, with 10 bases between. The CDR3 region is CASSQDRTVEQFF. The DNA of the CDR3 is TGTGCCAGCAGCCAAGATAGGACAGTCGAGCAGTTCTTC.